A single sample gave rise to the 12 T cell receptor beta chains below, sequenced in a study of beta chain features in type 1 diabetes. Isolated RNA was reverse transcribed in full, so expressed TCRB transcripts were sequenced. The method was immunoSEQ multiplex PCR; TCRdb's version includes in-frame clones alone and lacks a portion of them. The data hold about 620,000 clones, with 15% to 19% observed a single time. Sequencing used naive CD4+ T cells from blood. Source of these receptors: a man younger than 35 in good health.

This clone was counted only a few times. The CDR3 bases are TGTGCCAGCAGCTTGCAAGGGGCTCCCAATGAGCAGTTCTTC. This translates into CASSLQGAPNEQFF. This chain uses TRBV5-6 with TRBJ2-1; possibly TRBD1 for D (5 bases). V was trimmed by 1 base and J by 6 bases, leaving 11 bases between them. The V gene's germline CDR1 is SGHDT and CDR2 YYEEEE. The CDR3 has 14 residues.

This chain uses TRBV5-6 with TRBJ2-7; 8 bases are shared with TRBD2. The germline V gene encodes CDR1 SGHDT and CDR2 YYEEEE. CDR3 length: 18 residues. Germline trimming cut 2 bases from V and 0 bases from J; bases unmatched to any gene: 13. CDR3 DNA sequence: TGTGCCAGCAGCTTCCCCACGTCCCGGAGCGGGGGCTCCTACGAGCAGTACTTC. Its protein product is CASSFPTSRSGGSYEQYF.

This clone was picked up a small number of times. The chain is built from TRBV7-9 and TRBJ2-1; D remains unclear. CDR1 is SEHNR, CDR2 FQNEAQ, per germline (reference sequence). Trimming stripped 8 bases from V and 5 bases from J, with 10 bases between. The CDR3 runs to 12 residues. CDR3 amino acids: CASLFGNNEQFF. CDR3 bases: TGTGCCAGCTTGTTTGGGAACAATGAGCAGTTCTTC.

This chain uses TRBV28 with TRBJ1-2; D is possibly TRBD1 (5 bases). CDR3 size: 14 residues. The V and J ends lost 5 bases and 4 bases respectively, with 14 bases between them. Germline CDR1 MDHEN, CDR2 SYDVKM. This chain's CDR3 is CASSGRGVSYGYTF. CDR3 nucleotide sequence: TGTGCCAGCAGTGGCCGAGGGGTTTCCTATGGCTACACCTTC.

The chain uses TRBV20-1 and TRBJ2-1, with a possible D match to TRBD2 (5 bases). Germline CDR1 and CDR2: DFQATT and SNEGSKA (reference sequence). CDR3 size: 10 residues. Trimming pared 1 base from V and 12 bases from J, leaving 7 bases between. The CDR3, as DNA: TGCAGTGCTAGAGGCGAGGGGCAGTTCTTC. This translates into CSARGEGQFF.

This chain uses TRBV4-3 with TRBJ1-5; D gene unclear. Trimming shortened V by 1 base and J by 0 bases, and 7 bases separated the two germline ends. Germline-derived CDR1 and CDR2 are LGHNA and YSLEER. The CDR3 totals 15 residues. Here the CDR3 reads CASSQGANSNQPQHF. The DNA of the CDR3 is TGCGCCAGCAGCCAAGGGGCAAATAGCAATCAGCCCCAGCATTTT.

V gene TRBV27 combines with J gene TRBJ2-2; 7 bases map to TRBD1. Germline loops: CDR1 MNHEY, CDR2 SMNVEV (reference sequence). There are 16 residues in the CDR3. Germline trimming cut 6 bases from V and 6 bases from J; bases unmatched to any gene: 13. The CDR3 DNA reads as TGTGCCAGCAGCAACCGGCAGGGGGTAATTCCCGGGGAGCTGTTTTTT. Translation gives CASSNRQGVIPGELFF.

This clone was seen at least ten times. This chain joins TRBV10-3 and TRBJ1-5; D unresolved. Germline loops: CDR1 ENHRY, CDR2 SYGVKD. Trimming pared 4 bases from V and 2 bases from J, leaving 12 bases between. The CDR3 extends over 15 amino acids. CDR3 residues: CAISVGRSGNQPQHF. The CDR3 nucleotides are TGTGCCATCAGTGTGGGCAGGTCGGGCAATCAGCCCCAGCATTTT.

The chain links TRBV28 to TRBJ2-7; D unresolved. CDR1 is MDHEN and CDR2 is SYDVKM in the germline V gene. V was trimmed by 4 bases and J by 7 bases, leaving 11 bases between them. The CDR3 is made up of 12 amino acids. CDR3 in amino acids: CASSSDRREQYF. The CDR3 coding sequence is TGTGCCAGCAGTTCCGACCGCAGGGAGCAGTACTTC.

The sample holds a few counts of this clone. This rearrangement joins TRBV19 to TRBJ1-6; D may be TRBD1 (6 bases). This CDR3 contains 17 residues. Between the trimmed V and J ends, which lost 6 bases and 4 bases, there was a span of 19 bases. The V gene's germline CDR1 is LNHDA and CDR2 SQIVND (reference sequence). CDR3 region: CASRKASGRGYNSPLHF. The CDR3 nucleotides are TGTGCCAGTAGGAAGGCTTCGGGCAGGGGATATAATTCACCCCTCCACTTT.

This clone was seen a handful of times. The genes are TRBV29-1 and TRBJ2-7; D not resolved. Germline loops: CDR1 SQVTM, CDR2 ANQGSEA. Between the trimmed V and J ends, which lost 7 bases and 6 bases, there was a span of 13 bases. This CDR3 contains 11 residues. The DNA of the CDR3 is TGCAGCGGAAAACAATTTTCCGAGCAGTACTTC. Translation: CSGKQFSEQYF.

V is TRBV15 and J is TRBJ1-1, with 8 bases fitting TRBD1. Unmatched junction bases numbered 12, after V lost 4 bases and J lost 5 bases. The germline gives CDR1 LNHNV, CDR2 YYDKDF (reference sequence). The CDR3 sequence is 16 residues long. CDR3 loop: CATSIGQGLPRTEAFF. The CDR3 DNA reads TGTGCCACCAGCATCGGACAGGGTCTACCGCGGACTGAAGCTTTCTTT.